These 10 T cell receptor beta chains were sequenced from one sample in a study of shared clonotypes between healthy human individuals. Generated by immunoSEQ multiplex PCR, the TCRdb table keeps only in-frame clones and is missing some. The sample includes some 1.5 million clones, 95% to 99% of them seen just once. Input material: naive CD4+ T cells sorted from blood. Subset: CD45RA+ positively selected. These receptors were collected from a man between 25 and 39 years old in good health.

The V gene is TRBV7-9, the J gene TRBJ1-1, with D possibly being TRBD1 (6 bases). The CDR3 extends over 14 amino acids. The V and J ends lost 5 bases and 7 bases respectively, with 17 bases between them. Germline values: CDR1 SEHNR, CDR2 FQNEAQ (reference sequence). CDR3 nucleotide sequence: TGTGCCAGCAGCCCCGGGCGACAGGTGGATGAAGCTTTCTTT. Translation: CASSPGRQVDEAFF.

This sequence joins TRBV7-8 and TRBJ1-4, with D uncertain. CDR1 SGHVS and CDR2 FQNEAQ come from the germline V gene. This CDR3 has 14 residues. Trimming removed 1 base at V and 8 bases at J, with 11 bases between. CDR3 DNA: TGTGCCAGCAGCTTAGGGCGACGCGGGGAAAAACTGTTTTTT. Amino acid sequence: CASSLGRRGEKLFF.

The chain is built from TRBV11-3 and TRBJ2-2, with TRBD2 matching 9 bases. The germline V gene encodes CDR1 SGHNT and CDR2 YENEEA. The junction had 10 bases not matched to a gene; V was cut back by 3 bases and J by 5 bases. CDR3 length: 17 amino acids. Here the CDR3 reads CASSFRSTSGGTGELFF. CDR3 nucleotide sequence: TGTGCCAGCAGCTTTCGATCGACTAGCGGAGGGACCGGGGAGCTGTTTTTT.

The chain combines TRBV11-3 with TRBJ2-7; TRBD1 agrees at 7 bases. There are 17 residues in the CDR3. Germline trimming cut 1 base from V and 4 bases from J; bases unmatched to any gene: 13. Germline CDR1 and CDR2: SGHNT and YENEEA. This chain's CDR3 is CASSLAKTTGNLYEQYF. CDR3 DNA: TGTGCCAGCAGCTTAGCAAAAACGACAGGGAACCTATACGAGCAGTACTTC.

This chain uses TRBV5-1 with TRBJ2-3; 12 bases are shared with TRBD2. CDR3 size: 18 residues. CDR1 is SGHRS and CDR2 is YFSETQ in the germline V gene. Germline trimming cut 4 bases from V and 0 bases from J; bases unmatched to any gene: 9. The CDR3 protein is CASSKTGTSGWSTDTQYF. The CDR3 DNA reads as TGCGCCAGCAGCAAAACAGGGACTAGCGGGTGGAGCACAGATACGCAGTATTTT.

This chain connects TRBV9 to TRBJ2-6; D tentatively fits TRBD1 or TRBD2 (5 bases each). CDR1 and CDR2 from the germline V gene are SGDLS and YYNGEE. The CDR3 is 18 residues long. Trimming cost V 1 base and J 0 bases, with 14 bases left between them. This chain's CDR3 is CASSVIGTQSSGANVLTF. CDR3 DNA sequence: TGTGCCAGCAGCGTAATAGGGACCCAGAGCTCTGGGGCCAACGTCCTGACTTTC.

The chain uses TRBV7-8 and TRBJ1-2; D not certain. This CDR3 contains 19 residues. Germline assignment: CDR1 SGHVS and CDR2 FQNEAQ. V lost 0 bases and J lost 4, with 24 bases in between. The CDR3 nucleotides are TGTGCCAGCAGCTTAGCGCGGGGAGTCCCCACCGTCACGGGCTATGGCTACACCTTC. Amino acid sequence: CASSLARGVPTVTGYGYTF.

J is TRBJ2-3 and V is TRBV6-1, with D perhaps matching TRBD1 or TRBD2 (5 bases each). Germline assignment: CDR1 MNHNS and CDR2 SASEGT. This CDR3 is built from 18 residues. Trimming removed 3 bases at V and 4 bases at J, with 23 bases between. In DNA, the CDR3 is TGTGCCAGCAGTGACTTGGATCCGGGACCGTTTAGCGCAGATACGCAGTATTTT. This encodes CASSDLDPGPFSADTQYF.

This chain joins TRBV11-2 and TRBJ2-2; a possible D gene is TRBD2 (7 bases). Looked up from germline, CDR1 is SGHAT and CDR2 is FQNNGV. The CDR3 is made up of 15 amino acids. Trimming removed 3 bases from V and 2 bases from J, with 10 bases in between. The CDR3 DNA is TGTGCCAGCAGCTTCAGCGGGACAAACACCGGGGAGCTGTTTTTT. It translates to CASSFSGTNTGELFF.

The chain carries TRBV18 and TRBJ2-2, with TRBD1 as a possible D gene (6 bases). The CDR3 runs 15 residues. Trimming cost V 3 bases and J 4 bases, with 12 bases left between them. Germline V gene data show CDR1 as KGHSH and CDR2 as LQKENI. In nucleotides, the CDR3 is TGTGCCAGCTCACCCCTAGGACAGACCACCGGGGAGCTGTTTTTT. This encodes CASSPLGQTTGELFF.